Listed here are 13 T cell receptor beta chains from one sample, sequenced in a study of OX40 agonist ivuxolimab in advanced cancers. The data were produced by immunoSEQ multiplex PCR, yet TCRdb's version contains in-frame clones alone and is incomplete. The sample comprises some 28,000 clones, 70% to 90% of which are singletons, and roughly 31% rests with the top ten. Sequences were derived from CD4+ or CD8+ T cells sorted from blood, sampled in a trial of the OX40 agonist ivuxolimab. Receptor source: an adult with an advanced solid tumor such as melanoma, head and neck, liver or kidney cancer.

The chain uses TRBV14 and TRBJ1-2; D is uncertain. Germline-derived CDR1 and CDR2 are SGHDN and FVKESK. Trimming shortened V by 4 bases and J by 3 bases, and 12 bases separated the two germline ends. The CDR3 spans 14 residues. As DNA, the CDR3 is TGTGCCAGCAGCCCTATTGACGGCTACTATGGCTACACCTTC. Translation: CASSPIDGYYGYTF.

The chain uses TRBV28 and TRBJ1-1, with a tentative D call TRBD1 (6 bases). The CDR3 length is 14 residues. Germline V gene data show CDR1 as MDHEN and CDR2 as SYDVKM. Deletions cut 6 bases from V and 5 bases from J, with 16 bases between. CDR3 amino acids: CASSHRGPGTEAFF. In DNA form, the CDR3 reads TGTGCCAGCAGCCACCGGGGGCCAGGAACTGAAGCTTTCTTT.

The chain uses TRBV5-1 and TRBJ2-1; TRBD1 aligns across 9 bases. The CDR3 covers 15 residues. J gave up 4 bases and V 2 bases, and 4 bases lay outside the gene matches. Looked up from germline, CDR1 is SGHRS and CDR2 is YFSETQ. The CDR3 DNA follows: TGCGCCAGCAGCTTTACCGGGACAGGGTACAATGAGCAGTTCTTC. The encoded protein is CASSFTGTGYNEQFF.

V is TRBV2 and J is TRBJ1-4, with D hard to call. V was pared by 6 bases and J by 4 bases, with 9 bases between. Germline V lookup: CDR1 SNHLY, CDR2 FYNNEI. This CDR3 region has 13 residues. CDR3 sequence (DNA): TGTGCCAGCAGGAGAGTCAGTAATGAAAAACTGTTTTTT. This translates into CASRRVSNEKLFF. The full variable domain, its missing parts supplied by reference TRBV2 and TRBJ1-4, is EPEVTQTPSHQVTQMGQEVILRCVPISNHLYFYWYRQILGQKVEFLVSFYNNEISEKSEIFDDQFSVERPDGSNFTLKIRSTKLEDSAMYFCASRRVSNEKLFFGSGTQLSVL.

This clone was seen only once. The rearrangement uses TRBV29-1 and TRBJ2-7, with 10 bases fitting TRBD1. The CDR3 is made up of 16 amino acids. V lost 4 bases, J lost 3 bases, and 12 bases stayed unmatched. Germline CDR1 is SQVTM and CDR2 is ANQGSEA. This CDR3 reads CSVVGQGSKWIYEQYF. CDR3 nucleotides: TGCAGCGTTGTGGGACAGGGGAGTAAGTGGATCTACGAGCAGTACTTC.

This clone turned up a few times. J is TRBJ2-7 and V is TRBV29-1; 7 bases align to TRBD2. The V gene's germline CDR1 is SQVTM and CDR2 ANQGSEA. This CDR3 comprises 15 residues. Trimming took 0 bases from V and 2 from J; bases not matched to a gene: 7. The CDR3 reads CSVEDPLAETYEQYF. In DNA form, the CDR3 reads TGCAGCGTTGAAGATCCCCTAGCGGAAACCTACGAGCAGTACTTC.

The V and J genes are TRBV11-3 and TRBJ2-2, with D possibly called TRBD1 or TRBD2 (6 bases each). Germline CDR1 SGHNT, CDR2 YENEEA. V was trimmed by 8 bases and J by 6 bases, leaving 7 bases between them. The CDR3 totals 11 residues. The CDR3: CASRGPGELFF. CDR3 nucleotide sequence: TGTGCCAGCCGGGGGCCCGGGGAGCTGTTTTTT.

This rearrangement joins TRBV30 to TRBJ2-7; TRBD1 is a possible D gene (6 bases). V lost 1 base to trimming and J lost 7 bases, with 11 bases between them. Germline lookup yields CDR1 GTSNPN and CDR2 SVGIG (reference sequence). The CDR3 loop spans 12 amino acids. In DNA form, the CDR3 reads TGTGCCTGGAGTGCACAGGGTGGAGAGCAGTACTTC. It encodes CAWSAQGGEQYF.

The chain links TRBV27 to TRBJ2-5; 9 bases are shared with TRBD1. The trim removed 5 bases at V and 2 bases at J, leaving 3 bases unmatched. Germline assignment: CDR1 MNHEY and CDR2 SMNVEV (reference sequence). This CDR3 is built from 14 residues. As DNA, the CDR3 is TGTGCCAGCAGTGACAGGGGGATACAAGAGACCCAGTACTTC. Amino acid sequence: CASSDRGIQETQYF.

The chain combines TRBV9 with TRBJ2-7; TRBD2 might be the D (5 bases). The CDR3 consists of 14 residues. The germline CDR1 and CDR2 sequences are SGDLS and YYNGEE. Trimming shortened V by 1 base and J by 2 bases, and 10 bases separated the two germline ends. The chain's CDR3 is CASSVTAGTYEQYF. The DNA of the CDR3 is TGTGCCAGCAGCGTAACTGCGGGTACCTACGAGCAGTACTTC.

The chain has TRBV7-8 and TRBJ1-5, with D maybe TRBD1 (5 bases). V was trimmed by 5 bases and J by 4 bases, leaving 18 bases between them. This CDR3 has 16 amino acids. Germline V lookup: CDR1 SGHVS, CDR2 FQNEAQ. The CDR3 here is CASSALPGESNQPQHF. The CDR3 DNA reads TGTGCCAGCAGCGCCCTCCCGGGGGAGTCAAATCAGCCCCAGCATTTT.

CDR3 region: CVTSRGEETQYF. The CDR3 DNA reads TGTGTCACTTCCAGGGGGGAAGAGACCCAGTACTTC. This rearrangement joins TRBV7-8 to TRBJ2-5; possible D gene TRBD1, 7 bases. CDR1 is SGHVS and CDR2 is FQNEAQ in the germline V gene. The CDR3 totals 12 residues.

The V call is TRBV5-1, the J call TRBJ2-7, with 11 positions matching TRBD2. The CDR3 has 16 amino acids. V lost 4 bases to trimming and J lost 2 bases; unmatched junction nucleotides: 8. Per the germline V gene, CDR1 is SGHRS and CDR2 is YFSETQ. The CDR3 region is CASSLSGGALAYEQYF. As DNA, the CDR3 is TGCGCCAGCAGCCTTAGCGGGGGGGCGCTAGCCTACGAGCAGTACTTC. The complete variable domain, with remaining parts taken from reference TRBV5-1 and TRBJ2-7, reads KAGVTQTPRYLIKTRGQQVTLSCSPISGHRSVSWYQQTPGQGLQFLFEYFSETQRNKGNFPGRFSGRQFSNSRSEMNVSTLELGDSALYLCASSLSGGALAYEQYFGPGTRLTVT.